The source of this TCR beta chain is a study of neoadjuvant anti-PD-1 for oral cavity cancer. Whole-study context: Patients without progression got a fourth dose around day 43.

Whole-study results and caveats: With a few patients per group, TCR findings need larger cohorts.

TCRdb keeps only in-frame clones here, not all; method: immunoSEQ multiplex PCR. The data hold about 62,000 clones, with more than 60% observed a single time. Note on this clone: Its antigen is not known.

Germline V CDR1 and CDR2: MDHEN, SYDVKM. CDR3 length: 16 amino acids. The junction had 3 bases not matched to a gene; V was cut back by 2 bases and J by 3 bases. This chain links TRBV28 with TRBJ1-4; 10 bases map to TRBD1. This TCR came from a person between 40 and 85 years old with oral cavity squamous cell carcinoma. Specimen: PBMCs, collected before nivolumab (anti-PD-1) treatment. DNA of the CDR3: TGTGCCAGCAGTTTACGGACAGGGGGTTCTAATGAAAAACTGTTTTTT. It encodes CASSLRTGGSNEKLFF.